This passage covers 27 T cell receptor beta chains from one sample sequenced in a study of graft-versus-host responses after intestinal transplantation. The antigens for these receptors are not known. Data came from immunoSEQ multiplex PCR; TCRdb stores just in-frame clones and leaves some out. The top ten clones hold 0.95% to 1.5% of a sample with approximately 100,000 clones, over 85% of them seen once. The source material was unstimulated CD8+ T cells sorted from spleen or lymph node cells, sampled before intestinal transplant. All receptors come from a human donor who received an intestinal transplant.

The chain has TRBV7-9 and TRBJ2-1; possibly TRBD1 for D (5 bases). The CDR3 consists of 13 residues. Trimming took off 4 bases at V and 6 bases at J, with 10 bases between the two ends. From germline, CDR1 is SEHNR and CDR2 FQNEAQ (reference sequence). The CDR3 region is CASSYFRVNEQFF. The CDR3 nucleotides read TGTGCCAGCAGCTATTTCAGGGTCAATGAGCAGTTCTTC.

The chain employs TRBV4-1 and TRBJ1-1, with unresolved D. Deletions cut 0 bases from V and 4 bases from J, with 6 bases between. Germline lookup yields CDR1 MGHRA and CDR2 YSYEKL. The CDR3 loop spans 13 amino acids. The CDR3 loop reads CASSQDGATEAFF. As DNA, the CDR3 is TGCGCCAGCAGCCAAGATGGAGCCACTGAAGCTTTCTTT.

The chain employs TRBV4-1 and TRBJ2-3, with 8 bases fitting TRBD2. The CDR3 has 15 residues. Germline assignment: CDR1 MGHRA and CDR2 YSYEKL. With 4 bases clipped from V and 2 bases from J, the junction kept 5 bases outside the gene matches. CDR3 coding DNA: TGCGCCAGCAGCCTGTTAGCGGGGTACACAGATACGCAGTATTTT. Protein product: CASSLLAGYTDTQYF.

CDR3 region: CASSLGQYYEQYF. DNA of the CDR3: TGTGCCAGCAGCTTGGGCCAATACTACGAGCAGTACTTC. The chain carries TRBV5-6 and TRBJ2-5; D is unclear. The J call is doubtful: the DNA matches TRBJ2-7 better. This CDR3 contains 13 residues. Germline V lookup: CDR1 SGHDT, CDR2 YYEEEE.

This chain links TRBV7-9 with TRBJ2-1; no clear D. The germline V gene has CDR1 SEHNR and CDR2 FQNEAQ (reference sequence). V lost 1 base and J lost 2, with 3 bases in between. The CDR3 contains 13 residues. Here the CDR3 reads CASSLGAYNEQFF. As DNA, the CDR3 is TGTGCCAGCAGCTTAGGGGCCTACAATGAGCAGTTCTTC.

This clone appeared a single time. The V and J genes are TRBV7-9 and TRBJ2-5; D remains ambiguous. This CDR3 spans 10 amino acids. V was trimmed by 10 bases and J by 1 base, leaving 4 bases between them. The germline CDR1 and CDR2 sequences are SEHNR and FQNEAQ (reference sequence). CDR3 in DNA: TGTGCCACCTTCCAAGAGACCCAGTACTTC. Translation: CATFQETQYF.

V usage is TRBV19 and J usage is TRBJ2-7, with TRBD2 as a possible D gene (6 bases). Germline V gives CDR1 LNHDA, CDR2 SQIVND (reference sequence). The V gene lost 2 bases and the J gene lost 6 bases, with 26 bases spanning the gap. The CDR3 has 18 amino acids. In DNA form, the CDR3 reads TGTGCCAGTAGTATAAGCAGGGTTACCGGCGGGATCCAGGCCGAGCAGTACTTC. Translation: CASSISRVTGGIQAEQYF.

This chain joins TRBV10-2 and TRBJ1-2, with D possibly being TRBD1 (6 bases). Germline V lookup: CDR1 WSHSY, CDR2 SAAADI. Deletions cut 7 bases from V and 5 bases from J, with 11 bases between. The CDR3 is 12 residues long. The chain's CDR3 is CASTGQKYGYTF. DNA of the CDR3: TGCGCCAGCACTGGACAGAAATATGGCTACACCTTC.

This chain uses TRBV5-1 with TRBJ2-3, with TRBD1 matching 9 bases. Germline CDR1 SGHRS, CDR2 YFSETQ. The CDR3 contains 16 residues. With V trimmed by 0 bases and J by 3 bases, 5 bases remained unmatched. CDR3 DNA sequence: TGCGCCAGCAGCTTGGGGGGACAGGGAGTAACAGATACGCAGTATTTT. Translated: CASSLGGQGVTDTQYF.

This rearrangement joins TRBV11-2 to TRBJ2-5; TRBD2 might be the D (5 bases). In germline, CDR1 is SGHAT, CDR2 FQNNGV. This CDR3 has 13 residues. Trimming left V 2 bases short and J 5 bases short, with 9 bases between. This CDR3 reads CASSLRSGETQYF. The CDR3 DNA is TGTGCCAGCAGCTTACGGAGCGGCGAGACCCAGTACTTC.

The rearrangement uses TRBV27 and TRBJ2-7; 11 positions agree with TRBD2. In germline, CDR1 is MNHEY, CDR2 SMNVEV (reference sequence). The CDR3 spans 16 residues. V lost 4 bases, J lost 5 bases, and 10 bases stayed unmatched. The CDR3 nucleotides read TGTGCCAGCAGTTCCCTAAATAGCGGGGGGGCGAACGAGCAGTACTTC. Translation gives CASSSLNSGGANEQYF.

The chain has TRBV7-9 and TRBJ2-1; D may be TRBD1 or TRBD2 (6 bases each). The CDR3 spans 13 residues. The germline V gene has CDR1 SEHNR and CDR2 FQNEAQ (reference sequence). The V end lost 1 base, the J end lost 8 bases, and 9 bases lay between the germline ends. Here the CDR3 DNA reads TGTGCCAGCAGCTTAGAGGGGGGTGATGAGCAGTTCTTC. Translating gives CASSLEGGDEQFF. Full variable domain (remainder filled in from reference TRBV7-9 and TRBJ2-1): DTGVSQNPRHKITKRGQNVTFRCDPISEHNRLYWYRQTLGQGPEFLTYFQNEAQLEKSRLLSDRFSAERPKGSFSTLEIQRTEQGDSAMYLCASSLEGGDEQFFGPGTRLTVL.

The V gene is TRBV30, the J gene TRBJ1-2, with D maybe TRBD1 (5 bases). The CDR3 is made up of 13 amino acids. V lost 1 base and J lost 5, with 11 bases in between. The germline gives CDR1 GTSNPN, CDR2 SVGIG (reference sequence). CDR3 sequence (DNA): TGTGCCTGGAGTGAATCCCAGGGATATGGCTACACCTTC. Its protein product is CAWSESQGYGYTF.

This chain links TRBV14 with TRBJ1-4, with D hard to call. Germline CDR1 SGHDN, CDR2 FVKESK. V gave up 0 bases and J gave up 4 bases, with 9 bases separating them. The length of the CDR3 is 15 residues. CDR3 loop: CASSQEAGYNEKLFF. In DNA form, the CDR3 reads TGTGCCAGCAGCCAAGAAGCCGGCTATAATGAAAAACTGTTTTTT. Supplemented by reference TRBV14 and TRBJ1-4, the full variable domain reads EAGVTQFPSHSVIEKGQTVTLRCDPISGHDNLYWYRRVMGKEIKFLLHFVKESKQDESGMPNNRFLAERTGGTYSTLKVQPAELEDSGVYFCASSQEAGYNEKLFFGSGTQLSVL.

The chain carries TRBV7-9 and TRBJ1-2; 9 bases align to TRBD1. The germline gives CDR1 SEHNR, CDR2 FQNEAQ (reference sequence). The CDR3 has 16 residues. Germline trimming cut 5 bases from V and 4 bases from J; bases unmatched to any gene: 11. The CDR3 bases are TGTGCCAGCAGCATGGGACAGGGCCTTTACACCTATGGCTACACCTTC. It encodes CASSMGQGLYTYGYTF.

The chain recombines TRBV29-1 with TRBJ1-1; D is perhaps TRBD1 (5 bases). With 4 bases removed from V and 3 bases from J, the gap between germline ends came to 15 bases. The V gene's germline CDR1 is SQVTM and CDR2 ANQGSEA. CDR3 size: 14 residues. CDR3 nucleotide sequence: TGCAGCGTTGGAGAAGGTCGGGGGGACACTGAAGCTTTCTTT. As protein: CSVGEGRGDTEAFF.

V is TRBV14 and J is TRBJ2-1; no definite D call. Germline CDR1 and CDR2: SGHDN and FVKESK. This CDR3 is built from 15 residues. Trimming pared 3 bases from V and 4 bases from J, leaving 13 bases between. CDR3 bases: TGTGCCAGCAGCCAGGACGATTCGGCTTACAATGAGCAGTTCTTC. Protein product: CASSQDDSAYNEQFF.

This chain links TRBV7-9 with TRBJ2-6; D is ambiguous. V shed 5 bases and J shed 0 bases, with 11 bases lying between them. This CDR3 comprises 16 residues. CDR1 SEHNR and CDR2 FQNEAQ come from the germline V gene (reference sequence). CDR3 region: CASSQSSGSGANVLTF. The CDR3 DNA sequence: TGTGCCAGCAGCCAGTCGTCCGGCTCTGGGGCCAACGTCCTGACTTTC.

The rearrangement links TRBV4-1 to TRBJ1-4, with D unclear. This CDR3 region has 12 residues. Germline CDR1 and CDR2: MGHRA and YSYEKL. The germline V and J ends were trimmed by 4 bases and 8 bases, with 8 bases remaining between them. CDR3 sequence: CASSPPGEKLFF. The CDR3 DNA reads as TGCGCCAGCAGCCCACCGGGCGAAAAACTGTTTTTT.

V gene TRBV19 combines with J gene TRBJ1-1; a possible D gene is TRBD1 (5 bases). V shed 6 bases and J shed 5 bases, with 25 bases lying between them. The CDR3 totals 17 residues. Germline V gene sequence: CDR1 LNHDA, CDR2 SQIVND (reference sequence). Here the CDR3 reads CASRRRAPGLLRTEAFF. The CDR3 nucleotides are TGTGCCAGTAGGCGCCGGGCCCCAGGGCTCTTAAGAACTGAAGCTTTCTTT. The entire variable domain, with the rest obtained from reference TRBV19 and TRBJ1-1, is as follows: DGGITQSPKYLFRKEGQNVTLSCEQNLNHDAMYWYRQDPGQGLRLIYYSQIVNDFQKGDIAEGYSVSREKKESFPLTVTSAQKNPTAFYLCASRRRAPGLLRTEAFFGQGTRLTVV.

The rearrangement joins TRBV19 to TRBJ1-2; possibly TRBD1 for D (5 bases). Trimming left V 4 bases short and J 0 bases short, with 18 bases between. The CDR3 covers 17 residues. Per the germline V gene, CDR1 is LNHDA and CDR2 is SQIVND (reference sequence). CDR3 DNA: TGTGCCAGTAGTACAATCCTGGGGACGGGAGCTAACTATGGCTACACCTTC. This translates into CASSTILGTGANYGYTF. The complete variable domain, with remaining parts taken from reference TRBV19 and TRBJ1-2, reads DGGITQSPKYLFRKEGQNVTLSCEQNLNHDAMYWYRQDPGQGLRLIYYSQIVNDFQKGDIAEGYSVSREKKESFPLTVTSAQKNPTAFYLCASSTILGTGANYGYTFGSGTRLTVV.

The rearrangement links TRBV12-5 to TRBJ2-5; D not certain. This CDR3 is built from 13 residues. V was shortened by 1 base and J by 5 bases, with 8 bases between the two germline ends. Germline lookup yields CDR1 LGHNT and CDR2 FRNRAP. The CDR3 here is CASGLGGFETQYF. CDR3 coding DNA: TGTGCTAGTGGTTTGGGGGGTTTTGAGACCCAGTACTTC.

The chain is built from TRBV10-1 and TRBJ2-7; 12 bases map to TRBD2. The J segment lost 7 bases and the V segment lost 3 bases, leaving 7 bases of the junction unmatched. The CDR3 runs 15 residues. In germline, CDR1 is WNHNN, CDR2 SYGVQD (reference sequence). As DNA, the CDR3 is TGCGCCAGCAGTGACCTAGCGGGGGGGCCGCAGGAGCAGTACTTC. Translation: CASSDLAGGPQEQYF.

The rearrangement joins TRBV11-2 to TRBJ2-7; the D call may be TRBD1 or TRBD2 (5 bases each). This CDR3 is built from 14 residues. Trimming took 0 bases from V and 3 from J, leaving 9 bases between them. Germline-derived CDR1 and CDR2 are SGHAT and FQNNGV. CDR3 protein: CASSLDRDVYEQYF. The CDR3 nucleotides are TGTGCCAGCAGCTTAGACCGGGACGTCTACGAGCAGTACTTC.

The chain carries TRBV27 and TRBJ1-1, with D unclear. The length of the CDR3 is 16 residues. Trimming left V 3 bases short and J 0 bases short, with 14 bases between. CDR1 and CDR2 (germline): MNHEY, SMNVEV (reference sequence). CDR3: CASSFSGQAMNTEAFF. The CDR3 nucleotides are TGTGCCAGCAGTTTTTCGGGCCAAGCCATGAACACTGAAGCTTTCTTT.

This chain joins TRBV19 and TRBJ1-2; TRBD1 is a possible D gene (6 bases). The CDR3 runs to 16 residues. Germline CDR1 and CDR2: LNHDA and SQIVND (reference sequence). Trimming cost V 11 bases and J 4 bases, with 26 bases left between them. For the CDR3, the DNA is TGTGCCTCATATGGACAGAACGGGGGCTGGAGCTATGGCTACACCTTC. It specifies CASYGQNGGWSYGYTF.

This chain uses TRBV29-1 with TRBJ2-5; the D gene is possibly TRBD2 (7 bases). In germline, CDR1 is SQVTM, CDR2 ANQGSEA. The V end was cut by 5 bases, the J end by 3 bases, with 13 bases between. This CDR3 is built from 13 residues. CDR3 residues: CSVLGEGEETQYF. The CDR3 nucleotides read TGCAGCGTTTTGGGGGAGGGGGAAGAGACCCAGTACTTC.